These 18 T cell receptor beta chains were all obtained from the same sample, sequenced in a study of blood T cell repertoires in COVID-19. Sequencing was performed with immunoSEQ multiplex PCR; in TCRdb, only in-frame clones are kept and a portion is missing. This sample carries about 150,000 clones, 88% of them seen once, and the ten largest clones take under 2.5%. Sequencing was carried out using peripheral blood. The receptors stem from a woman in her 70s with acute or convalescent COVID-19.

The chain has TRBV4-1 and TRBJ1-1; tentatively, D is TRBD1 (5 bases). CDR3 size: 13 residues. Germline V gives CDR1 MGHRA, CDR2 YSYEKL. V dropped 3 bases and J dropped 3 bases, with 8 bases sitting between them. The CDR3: CASSQKGDTEAFF. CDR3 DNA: TGCGCCAGCAGCCAGAAAGGGGACACTGAAGCTTTCTTT.

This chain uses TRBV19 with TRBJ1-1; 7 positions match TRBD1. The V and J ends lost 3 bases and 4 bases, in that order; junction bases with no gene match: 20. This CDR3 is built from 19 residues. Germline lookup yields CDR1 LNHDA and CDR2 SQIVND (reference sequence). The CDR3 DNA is TGTGCCAGTAGTATCTATAGGGCGTGGAGGGGGCGACGTGGCACTGAAGCTTTCTTT. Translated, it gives CASSIYRAWRGRRGTEAFF.

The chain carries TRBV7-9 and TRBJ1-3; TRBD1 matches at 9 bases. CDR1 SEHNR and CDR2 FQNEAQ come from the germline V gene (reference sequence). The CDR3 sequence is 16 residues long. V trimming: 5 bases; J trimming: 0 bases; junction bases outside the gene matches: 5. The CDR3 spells CASSPGTGTSGNTIYF. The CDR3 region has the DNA TGTGCCAGCAGCCCGGGGACAGGGACCTCTGGAAACACCATATATTTT.

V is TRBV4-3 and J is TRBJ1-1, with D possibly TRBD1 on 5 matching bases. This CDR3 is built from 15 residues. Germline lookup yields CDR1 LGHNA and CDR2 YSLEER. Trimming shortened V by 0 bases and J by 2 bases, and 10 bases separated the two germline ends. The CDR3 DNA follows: TGCGCCAGCAGCCAAGATCGGCGGGACAACACTGAAGCTTTCTTT. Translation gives CASSQDRRDNTEAFF.

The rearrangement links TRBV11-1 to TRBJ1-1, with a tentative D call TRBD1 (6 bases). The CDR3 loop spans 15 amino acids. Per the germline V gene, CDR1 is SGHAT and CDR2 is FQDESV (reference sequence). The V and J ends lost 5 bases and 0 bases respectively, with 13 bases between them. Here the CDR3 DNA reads TGTGCCAGCAGCCTCGGAACAGGGATGAACACTGAAGCTTTCTTT. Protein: CASSLGTGMNTEAFF.

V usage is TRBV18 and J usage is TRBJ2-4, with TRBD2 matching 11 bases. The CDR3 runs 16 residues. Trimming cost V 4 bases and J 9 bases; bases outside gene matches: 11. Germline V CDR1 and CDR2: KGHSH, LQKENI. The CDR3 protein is CASSLLDEGLAGIQYF. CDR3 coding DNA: TGTGCCAGCTCACTATTGGACGAAGGACTAGCGGGCATTCAGTACTTC.

The CDR3 reads CASSQGELAGKKETQYF. The CDR3 DNA reads as TGTGCCAGCAGCCAAGGAGAGCTAGCGGGAAAAAAAGAGACCCAGTACTTC. The genes are TRBV3-1 (or the pseudogene TRBV3-2) and TRBJ2-5, with 9 bases aligning to TRBD2. This CDR3 is 17 amino acids long. Germline values: CDR1 LGHDT, CDR2 YNNKEL (reference sequence). J lost 3 bases, V lost 1 base, and 9 bases had no gene match.

In nucleotides, the CDR3 is TGTGCCAGCAGCTATAGACTAGCGGGGGGTCCTTATTCCTACAATGAGCAGTTCTTC. Protein: CASSYRLAGGPYSYNEQFF. The chain carries TRBV9 and TRBJ2-1; 13 nucleotides match TRBD2. V was pared by 4 bases and J by 1 base, with 11 bases of the junction left unmatched. Germline-derived CDR1 and CDR2 are SGDLS and YYNGEE. The CDR3 consists of 19 residues.

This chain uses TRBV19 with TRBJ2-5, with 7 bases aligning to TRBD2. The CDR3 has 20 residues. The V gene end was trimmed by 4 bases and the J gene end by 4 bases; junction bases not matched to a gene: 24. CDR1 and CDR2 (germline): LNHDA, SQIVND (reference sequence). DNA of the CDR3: TGTGCCAGTAGTACCCCCTCGAGTAATGGGGGGACTACCCAGGGAGAGACCCAGTACTTC. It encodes CASSTPSSNGGTTQGETQYF.

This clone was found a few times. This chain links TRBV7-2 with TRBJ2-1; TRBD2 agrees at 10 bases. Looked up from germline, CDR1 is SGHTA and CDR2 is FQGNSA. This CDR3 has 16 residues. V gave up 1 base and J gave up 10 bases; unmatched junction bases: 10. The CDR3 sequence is CASSLGHQRGGQEQFF. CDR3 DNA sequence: TGTGCCAGCAGCTTAGGGCACCAGCGGGGGGGCCAAGAGCAGTTCTTC.

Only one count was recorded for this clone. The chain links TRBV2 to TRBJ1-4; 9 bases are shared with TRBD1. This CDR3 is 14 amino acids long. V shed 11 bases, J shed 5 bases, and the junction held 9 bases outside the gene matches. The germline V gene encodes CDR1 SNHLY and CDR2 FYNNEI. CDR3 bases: TGTGCCGGACAACAGGGGGCCTTCAATGAAAAACTGTTTTTT. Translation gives CAGQQGAFNEKLFF.

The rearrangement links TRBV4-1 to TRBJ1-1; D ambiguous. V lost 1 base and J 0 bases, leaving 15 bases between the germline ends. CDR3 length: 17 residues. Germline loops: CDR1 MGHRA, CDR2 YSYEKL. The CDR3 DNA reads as TGCGCCAGCAGCCAAGGACATACAGATTTCATGAACACTGAAGCTTTCTTT. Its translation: CASSQGHTDFMNTEAFF.

CDR3 in DNA: TGTGCCTGGAGAGGACAGGGGGTTGCAACTAATGAAAAACTGTTTTTT. This translates into CAWRGQGVATNEKLFF. The V gene is TRBV30, the J gene TRBJ1-4; 10 bases align to TRBD1. This CDR3 has 16 amino acids. CDR1 GTSNPN and CDR2 SVGIG come from the germline V gene (reference sequence). V lost 3 bases, J lost 0 bases, and 4 bases stayed unmatched.

CDR3: CAWRLGADTQYF. The CDR3 DNA reads TGTGCCTGGAGGTTAGGAGCAGATACGCAGTATTTT. The chain employs TRBV30 and TRBJ2-3; D unclear. Germline V gene lookup returns CDR1 GTSNPN and CDR2 SVGIG (reference sequence). V dropped 3 bases and J dropped 4 bases, with 8 bases sitting between them. CDR3 size: 12 residues.

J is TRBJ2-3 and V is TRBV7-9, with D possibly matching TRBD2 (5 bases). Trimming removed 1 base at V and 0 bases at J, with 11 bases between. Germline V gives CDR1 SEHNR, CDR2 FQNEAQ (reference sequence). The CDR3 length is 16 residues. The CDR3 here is CASSLGGSVSTDTQYF. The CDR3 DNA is TGTGCCAGCAGCTTAGGGGGTAGCGTTAGCACAGATACGCAGTATTTT.

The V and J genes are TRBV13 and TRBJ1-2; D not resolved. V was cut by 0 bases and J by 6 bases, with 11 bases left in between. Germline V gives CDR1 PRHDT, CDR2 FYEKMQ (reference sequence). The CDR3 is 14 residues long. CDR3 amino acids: CASSLGTHGDGYTF. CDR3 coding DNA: TGTGCCAGCAGCTTAGGGACCCACGGGGATGGCTACACCTTC.

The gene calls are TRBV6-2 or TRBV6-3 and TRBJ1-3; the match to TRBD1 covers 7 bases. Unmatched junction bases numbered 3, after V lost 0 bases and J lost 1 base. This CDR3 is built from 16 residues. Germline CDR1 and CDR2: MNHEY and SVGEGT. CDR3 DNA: TGTGCCAGCAGTTACTCGGCAGGGGGGTCTGGAAACACCATATATTTT. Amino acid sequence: CASSYSAGGSGNTIYF.

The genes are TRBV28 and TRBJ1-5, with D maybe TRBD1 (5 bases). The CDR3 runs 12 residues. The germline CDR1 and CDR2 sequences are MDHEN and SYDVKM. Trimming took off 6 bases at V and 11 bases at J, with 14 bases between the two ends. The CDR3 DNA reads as TGTGCCAGCAGCGGGGGTCTGGAGGCCCAGCATTTT. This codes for CASSGGLEAQHF. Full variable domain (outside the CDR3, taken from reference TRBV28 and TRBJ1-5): DVKVTQSSRYLVKRTGEKVFLECVQDMDHENMFWYRQDPGLGLRLIYFSYDVKMKEKGDIPEGYSVSREKKERFSLILESASTNQTSMYLCASSGGLEAQHFGDGTRLSIL.